This T cell receptor (beta chain) was profiled in a study of blood T cell repertoires in COVID-19. As for the study in general: COVID-19 samples collected from the United States, Italy and Spain covered acute and convalescent phases.

With 4 bases removed from V and 5 bases from J, the gap between germline ends came to 15 bases. The CDR3 has 14 amino acids. Germline-derived CDR1 and CDR2 are SGDLS and YYNGEE. This clone was seen once. Repertoires were generated with immunoSEQ multiplex PCR, while TCRdb's copy carries only in-frame clones and drops some. The sample lists nearly 200,000 clones; approximately 84% were seen once. Sequenced: peripheral blood. The rearrangement uses TRBV9 and TRBJ1-1; no firm D call. This TCR came from a human donor with acute or convalescent COVID-19. The donor label of this sample is uncertain. The CDR3 nucleotides read TGTGCCAGCAGCCCACTCACCGAGAGGACTGAAGCTTTCTTT. Its protein is CASSPLTERTEAFF.